The 25 T cell receptor beta chains listed next were all sequenced from one sample in a study of identical twins. One entry per CDR3 protein, called by TCRdb with MiXCR from the 5' RACE reads. The sample lists fewer than 550,000 distinct CDR3 sequences; 13% to 15% were seen once. This sample was also put to use in a study of yellow fever vaccine responses in identical twins.

Material for sequencing was CD4+ T cells sorted from blood. The receptors stem from a woman aged 18 to 35 in good health.

The V and J genes are TRBV12-3 or TRBV12-4 and TRBJ2-2, with TRBD1 matching 8 bases. The CDR3 runs to 16 residues. After removal of 6 bases from V and 6 bases from J, the junction contained 12 bases not matched to a gene. CDR3 nucleotide sequence: TGTGCCAGCAGCCCTGGACAGGGACGACAAGCCGGGGAGCTGTTTTTT. Translation gives CASSPGQGRQAGELFF.

The chain carries TRBV18 and TRBJ2-5, with 8 bases lining up with TRBD2. Germline CDR1 KGHSH, CDR2 LQKENI. The CDR3 has 15 amino acids. Losses at the gene ends were 3 bases for V and 1 base for J; bases not matched to a gene: 4. Written as DNA, the CDR3 is TGTGCCAGCTCACCCAAAAGCGGGAGCCAAGAGACCCAGTACTTC. Translated, it gives CASSPKSGSQETQYF.

CDR3 amino acids: CASSLGEPNVSYGYTF. In DNA form, the CDR3 reads TGCGCCAGCAGCCTAGGAGAGCCCAACGTATCGTATGGCTACACCTTC. The chain has TRBV5-1 and TRBJ1-2; D is uncertain. Germline CDR1 and CDR2: SGHRS and YFSETQ. Between the trimmed V and J ends, which lost 4 bases and 5 bases, there was a span of 21 bases. The CDR3 loop spans 16 amino acids.

The chain is built from TRBV2 and TRBJ2-1; the D gene is possibly TRBD2 (6 bases). CDR3 length equals 14 residues. Germline V lookup: CDR1 SNHLY, CDR2 FYNNEI. V shed 6 bases and J shed 4 bases, with 13 bases lying between them. CDR3 nucleotides: TGTGCCAGCAGGGTGGAGGCGGGATACAATGAGCAGTTCTTC. This sequence encodes CASRVEAGYNEQFF.

This clonotype was counted only a few times. The rearrangement joins TRBV20-1 to TRBJ2-1; 11 nucleotides align to TRBD2. The CDR3 length is 15 residues. Germline values: CDR1 DFQATT, CDR2 SNEGSKA (reference sequence). V trimming: 5 bases; J trimming: 9 bases; junction bases outside the gene matches: 12. The CDR3 DNA reads as TGCAGTGCTCCGACCTTTAGCGGGGGGGATGGTGAGCAGTTCTTC. It codes for CSAPTFSGGDGEQFF.

This clonotype was observed a handful of times. The V and J genes are TRBV7-9 and TRBJ2-3, with a weak D call TRBD1 (6 bases). Trimming removed 6 bases at V and 2 bases at J, with 12 bases between. Germline loops: CDR1 SEHNR, CDR2 FQNEAQ (reference sequence). This CDR3 contains 14 residues. The CDR3 loop reads CASRRQEYTDTQYF. As DNA, the CDR3 is TGTGCCAGCAGACGACAGGAATACACAGATACGCAGTATTTT. Together with reference TRBV7-9 and TRBJ2-3, the CDR3 gives the full variable domain: DTGVSQNPRHKITKRGQNVTFRCDPISEHNRLYWYRQTLGQGPEFLTYFQNEAQLEKSRLLSDRFSAERPKGSFSTLEIQRTEQGDSAMYLCASRRQEYTDTQYFGPGTRLTVL.

J is TRBJ2-5 and V is TRBV6-2 or TRBV6-3, with D perhaps TRBD2 (6 bases). This CDR3 comprises 15 residues. The V gene's germline CDR1 is MNHEY and CDR2 SVGEGT. The V end lost 4 bases, the J end lost 3 bases, and 15 bases lay between the germline ends. The CDR3 sequence is CASSWGGVLEETQYF. As DNA, the CDR3 is TGTGCCAGCAGTTGGGGCGGGGTCCTTGAAGAGACCCAGTACTTC.

This clonotype was picked up a small number of times. This chain uses TRBV29-1 with TRBJ2-1; perhaps TRBD1 as D (5 bases). The CDR3 spans 14 residues. From germline, CDR1 is SQVTM and CDR2 ANQGSEA. V lost 4 bases, J lost 0 bases, and 10 bases lay in between. CDR3 bases: TGCAGCGTTGTGGGGCATCTCTCCTACAATGAGCAGTTCTTC. It specifies CSVVGHLSYNEQFF.

The chain couples TRBV5-4 to TRBJ2-7; TRBD1 or TRBD2 may be the D gene (5 bases each). Germline values: CDR1 SGHNT, CDR2 YYREEE (reference sequence). Trimming pared 2 bases from V and 7 bases from J, leaving 16 bases between. The length of the CDR3 is 14 residues. The CDR3 spells CASSFGDGLREQYF. The DNA of the CDR3 is TGTGCCAGCAGCTTTGGGGACGGCCTACGGGAGCAGTACTTC. Based on the CDR3 plus reference TRBV5-4 and TRBJ2-7, the full variable domain is ETGVTQSPTHLIKTRGQQVTLRCSSQSGHNTVSWYQQALGQGPQFIFQYYREEENGRGNFPPRFSGLQFPNYSSELNVNALELDDSALYLCASSFGDGLREQYFGPGTRLTVT.

The table lists this clonotype with a count of one. The V and J genes are TRBV5-5 and TRBJ2-3; 10 positions agree with TRBD2. Germline CDR1 and CDR2: SGHKS and YYEKEE (reference sequence). V shed 4 bases, J shed 2 bases, and the junction held 7 bases outside the gene matches. The length of the CDR3 is 16 residues. The CDR3 DNA reads TGTGCCAGCAGCCGGGGGACTAGCGCAGACACAGATACGCAGTATTTT. Translation gives CASSRGTSADTDTQYF. Based on the CDR3 plus reference TRBV5-5 and TRBJ2-3, the full variable domain is DAGVTQSPTHLIKTRGQQVTLRCSPISGHKSVSWYQQVLGQGPQFIFQYYEKEERGRGNFPDRFSARQFPNYSSELNVNALLLGDSALYLCASSRGTSADTDTQYFGPGTRLTVL.

This clonotype was found a few times. The chain carries TRBV24-1 and TRBJ2-1; 8 bases are shared with TRBD2. Germline values: CDR1 KGHDR, CDR2 SFDVKD. This CDR3 region has 14 residues. The ends lost 9 bases at V and 4 bases at J; junction bases unmatched: 7. CDR3 loop: CATGGGLVYNEQFF. The CDR3 coding sequence is TGTGCCACCGGAGGGGGACTAGTATACAATGAGCAGTTCTTC.

This clonotype was seen ten or more times. The gene calls are TRBV20-1 and TRBJ2-1; 7 nucleotides agree with TRBD2. With 2 bases clipped from V and 0 bases from J, the junction kept 1 base outside the gene matches. The CDR3 contains 14 residues. Germline V gives CDR1 DFQATT, CDR2 SNEGSKA (reference sequence). The CDR3 DNA is TGCAGTGCTAGACCTAGCGGCTCCTACAATGAGCAGTTCTTC. This sequence encodes CSARPSGSYNEQFF.

The rearrangement uses TRBV7-6 and TRBJ2-5, with 10 bases aligning to TRBD2. V lost 5 bases to trimming and J lost 5 bases; unmatched junction nucleotides: 26. The CDR3 runs to 21 residues. Germline CDR1 and CDR2: SGHVS and FNYEAQ. CDR3 sequence (DNA): TGTGCCAGCAGCCGAATTTATAGCCCCCCTAAGCGGGGGGGCCAGCACGAGACCCAGTACTTC. It encodes CASSRIYSPPKRGGQHETQYF.

V is TRBV3-1 and J is TRBJ2-7; the D is unclear. In germline, CDR1 is LGHDT, CDR2 YNNKEL (reference sequence). Trimming took 4 bases from V and 9 from J, leaving 16 bases between them. This CDR3 is built from 13 residues. The CDR3 loop reads CASSPPEPSVQYF. The CDR3 DNA sequence: TGTGCCAGCAGCCCGCCGGAGCCATCGGTGCAGTACTTC.

This clonotype came up many times. V and J are TRBV6-6 and TRBJ1-2; D unresolved. This CDR3 has 13 amino acids. The V gene lost 6 bases and the J gene lost 0 bases, with 8 bases spanning the gap. The germline gives CDR1 MNHNY, CDR2 SVGAGI (reference sequence). CDR3 DNA: TGTGCCAGCAGGGCAGCCGCTAACTATGGCTACACCTTC. Residues: CASRAAANYGYTF.

There are a few counts of this clonotype. The CDR3 spells CSALGLASFYEQYF. In DNA, the CDR3 is TGCAGTGCCCTGGGACTAGCGAGTTTCTACGAGCAGTACTTC. This chain uses TRBV20-1 with TRBJ2-7; 10 bases agree with TRBD2. In germline, CDR1 is DFQATT, CDR2 SNEGSKA (reference sequence). CDR3 length equals 14 residues. Trimming removed 6 bases from V and 3 bases from J; junction bases left unmatched: 8.

This clonotype was observed many times. V is TRBV28 and J is TRBJ1-5, with TRBD1 matching 7 bases. The length of the CDR3 is 16 residues. The J segment lost 1 base and the V segment lost 3 bases, leaving 6 bases of the junction unmatched. Germline V gene data show CDR1 as MDHEN and CDR2 as SYDVKM. CDR3: CASSFQTGRSNQPQHF. Written as DNA, the CDR3 is TGTGCCAGCAGTTTTCAGACAGGGAGAAGCAATCAGCCCCAGCATTTT.

The chain recombines TRBV20-1 with TRBJ1-4, with D maybe TRBD1 (5 bases). V gave up 0 bases and J gave up 7 bases, with 15 bases separating them. The germline CDR1 and CDR2 sequences are DFQATT and SNEGSKA (reference sequence). The CDR3 is 15 amino acids. In nucleotides, the CDR3 is TGCAGTGCTAGAGATCTAGGGAGGGGTGCTGAAAAACTGTTTTTT. This sequence encodes CSARDLGRGAEKLFF.

This clonotype was seen a handful of times. This chain uses TRBV3-1 with TRBJ1-2, with D tentatively TRBD1 (5 bases). The CDR3 has 13 amino acids. Germline values: CDR1 LGHDT, CDR2 YNNKEL (reference sequence). Trimming took off 3 bases at V and 4 bases at J, with 9 bases between the two ends. DNA for the CDR3: TGTGCCAGCAGCCACGGGGGGTCCTATGGCTACACCTTC. Translation: CASSHGGSYGYTF. Full variable domain (rest looked up from reference TRBV3-1 and TRBJ1-2): DTAVSQTPKYLVTQMGNDKSIKCEQNLGHDTMYWYKQDSKKFLKIMFSYNNKELIINETVPNRFSPKSPDKAHLNLHINSLELGDSAVYFCASSHGGSYGYTFGSGTRLTVV.

This clonotype was found a few times. The chain combines TRBV20-1 with TRBJ2-1, with D perhaps matching TRBD1 (6 bases). Trimming shortened V by 0 bases and J by 0 bases, and 9 bases separated the two germline ends. CDR3 length: 15 residues. The germline CDR1 and CDR2 sequences are DFQATT and SNEGSKA (reference sequence). CDR3 DNA sequence: TGCAGTGCTAGAGAAACAGGGCTCTCCTACAATGAGCAGTTCTTC. Amino acids: CSARETGLSYNEQFF.

This clonotype was seen a few times. V and J are TRBV10-3 and TRBJ2-7, with D perhaps TRBD2 (5 bases). Germline V gene sequence: CDR1 ENHRY, CDR2 SYGVKD. The CDR3 length is 19 residues. Trimming took 2 bases from V and 2 from J, leaving 25 bases between them. The CDR3 sequence is CAISEGGSLDFSPAYEQYF. The DNA for the CDR3 is TGTGCCATCAGTGAGGGCGGCAGCCTGGACTTCTCACCAGCCTACGAGCAGTACTTC.

The gene calls are TRBV7-6 and TRBJ2-1, with TRBD1 matching over 9 bases. The CDR3 length is 15 residues. Germline V gives CDR1 SGHVS, CDR2 FNYEAQ. Losses at the gene ends were 5 bases for V and 9 bases for J; bases not matched to a gene: 11. The CDR3 nucleotides read TGTGCCAGCAGCCCCCGTACCGGACAGGGGAGTGAGCAGTTCTTC. Its translation is CASSPRTGQGSEQFF.

This clonotype was seen a few times. The chain has TRBV5-1 and TRBJ1-2, with TRBD1 matching 10 bases. Germline CDR1 is SGHRS and CDR2 is YFSETQ. V lost 3 bases to trimming and J lost 5 bases; unmatched junction nucleotides: 7. The CDR3 totals 15 residues. CDR3 sequence reads: CASSSTGTGEYGYTF. CDR3 DNA: TGCGCCAGCAGCTCTACCGGGACAGGGGAGTATGGCTACACCTTC. Full variable domain (outside the CDR3, taken from reference TRBV5-1 and TRBJ1-2): KAGVTQTPRYLIKTRGQQVTLSCSPISGHRSVSWYQQTPGQGLQFLFEYFSETQRNKGNFPGRFSGRQFSNSRSEMNVSTLELGDSALYLCASSSTGTGEYGYTFGSGTRLTVV.

This clonotype was seen more than once but under ten times. This chain links TRBV6-1 with TRBJ1-1; 9 bases are shared with TRBD1. Unmatched junction bases numbered 5, after V lost 5 bases and J lost 7 bases. This CDR3 has 13 residues. Germline-derived CDR1 and CDR2 are MNHNS and SASEGT. CDR3 sequence: CASSRMTGGEAFF. The CDR3, as DNA: TGTGCCAGCAGTCGCATGACAGGGGGTGAAGCTTTCTTT.

The chain uses TRBV7-3 and TRBJ2-2, with unresolved D. Germline lookup yields CDR1 SGHTA and CDR2 FQGTGA. Trimming left V 4 bases short and J 4 bases short, with 4 bases between. The CDR3 covers 12 residues. The CDR3 DNA sequence: TGTGCCAGCAGCTATGTCACCGGGGAGCTGTTTTTT. Translated, it gives CASSYVTGELFF.